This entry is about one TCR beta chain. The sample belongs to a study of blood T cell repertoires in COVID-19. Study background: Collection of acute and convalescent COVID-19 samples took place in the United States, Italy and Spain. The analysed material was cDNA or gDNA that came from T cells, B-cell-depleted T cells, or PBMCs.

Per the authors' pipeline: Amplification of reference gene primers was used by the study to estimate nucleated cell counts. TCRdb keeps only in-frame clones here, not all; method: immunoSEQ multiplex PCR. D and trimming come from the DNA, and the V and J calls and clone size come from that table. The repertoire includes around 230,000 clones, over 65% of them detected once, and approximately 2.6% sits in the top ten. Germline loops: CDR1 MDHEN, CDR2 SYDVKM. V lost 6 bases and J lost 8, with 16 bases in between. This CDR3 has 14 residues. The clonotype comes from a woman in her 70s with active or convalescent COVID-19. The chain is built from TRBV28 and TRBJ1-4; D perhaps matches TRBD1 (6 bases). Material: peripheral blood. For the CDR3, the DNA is TGTGCCAGCAGGAGAGACAGGTTGGGGGAAAAACTGTTTTTT. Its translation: CASRRDRLGEKLFF.